These 17 T cell receptor beta chains originate from one sample sequenced in a study of cytomegalovirus exposure and HLA in healthy donors. With 60 Vbeta and 13 Jbeta primers, the PCR was carried out. Assay: immunoSEQ multiplex PCR; the TCRdb copy retains only in-frame clones and omits some. The table includes 150,000 to 200,000 clones, 85% detected once. Sequenced sample: PBMCs. The receptors here all came from a boy under 10 years old in good health and CMV-seronegative.

Only a few counts were recorded for this clone. The CDR3 DNA is TGTGCCAGTAGTAAGGTAGCGGGGGGCCCCCAAGAGACCCAGTACTTC. Translated, it gives CASSKVAGGPQETQYF. This sequence joins TRBV19 and TRBJ2-5, with 10 bases fitting TRBD2. The germline gives CDR1 LNHDA, CDR2 SQIVND (reference sequence). The CDR3 spans 16 residues. V shed 4 bases, J shed 1 base, and the junction held 6 bases outside the gene matches.

In the case of this clone: Relative to the germline gene, one junction end is altered; a read error may explain this. Here the CDR3 DNA reads TGTGCTAGCAGCTCCCGCCTGGAGGAGACCCAGTACTTC. This sequence encodes CASSSRLEETQYF. The chain joins TRBV7-7 to TRBJ2-5; D is unresolved. The CDR3 is 13 residues long. The germline gives CDR1 SSHAT, CDR2 FNYEAQ (reference sequence).

V usage is TRBV2 and J usage is TRBJ2-7; TRBD2 is a possible D gene (5 bases). V was pared by 8 bases and J by 0 bases, with 8 bases between. This CDR3 is 12 amino acids long. Germline loops: CDR1 SNHLY, CDR2 FYNNEI. CDR3 sequence reads: CASETTSYEQYF. The CDR3 DNA follows: TGTGCCAGCGAGACTACCTCCTACGAGCAGTACTTC.

About this clone: Other DNA sequences within the sample encode an identical CDR3. The chain joins TRBV5-4 to TRBJ1-3; the match to TRBD1 covers 8 bases. CDR3 length: 14 residues. Germline CDR1 SGHNT, CDR2 YYREEE (reference sequence). V lost 1 base, J lost 4 bases, and 1 base stayed unmatched. CDR3 sequence reads: CASSLQGAGNTIYF. The CDR3 region has the DNA TGTGCCAGCAGCTTGCAGGGGGCCGGAAACACCATATATTTT.

The rearrangement uses TRBV2 and TRBJ1-1; a weak D match, TRBD1 (6 bases). CDR3 size: 15 residues. Germline V gene lookup returns CDR1 SNHLY and CDR2 FYNNEI. The germline V and J ends were trimmed by 5 bases and 3 bases, with 16 bases remaining between them. DNA of the CDR3: TGTGCCAGCAGTAACAGGGCTCCGTGGGACACTGAAGCTTTCTTT. This sequence encodes CASSNRAPWDTEAFF.

The chain recombines TRBV19 with TRBJ1-5; possible D gene TRBD1, 6 bases. The CDR3 consists of 14 residues. Looked up from germline, CDR1 is LNHDA and CDR2 is SQIVND (reference sequence). V lost 5 bases, J lost 4 bases, and 12 bases lay in between. CDR3 residues: CASSSGHANQPQHF. CDR3 coding DNA: TGTGCCAGTAGTTCGGGACACGCGAATCAGCCCCAGCATTTT.

This chain joins TRBV11-3 and TRBJ2-3; TRBD1 agrees at 7 bases. The CDR3 totals 17 residues. J gave up 6 bases and V 1 base, and 13 bases lay outside the gene matches. CDR1 and CDR2 (germline): SGHNT, YENEEA. CDR3 residues: CASSLGGLGQAADTQYF. In DNA, the CDR3 is TGTGCCAGCAGCTTAGGAGGCCTTGGACAGGCCGCGGATACGCAGTATTTT.

The V gene is TRBV5-1, the J gene TRBJ1-1; D perhaps matches TRBD1 (6 bases). Germline CDR1 is SGHRS and CDR2 is YFSETQ. V was pared by 0 bases and J by 8 bases, with 14 bases between. There are 14 residues in the CDR3. Written as DNA, the CDR3 is TGCGCCAGCAGCTTGGGGTACAGGGCAGGGGAAGCTTTCTTT. Translating it yields CASSLGYRAGEAFF.

V gene TRBV15 combines with J gene TRBJ2-7; 8 bases are shared with TRBD2. The CDR3 has 13 residues. With 9 bases clipped from V and 4 bases from J, the junction kept 8 bases outside the gene matches. Germline CDR1 reads LNHNV; CDR2 reads YYDKDF (reference sequence). CDR3 bases: TGTGCCACAAGGACTAGCTCGCGGTACGAGCAGTACTTC. Residues: CATRTSSRYEQYF.

This clone came up once. The gene calls are TRBV5-4 and TRBJ1-2; D gene uncertain. Germline assignment: CDR1 SGHNT and CDR2 YYREEE (reference sequence). CDR3 size: 14 residues. V dropped 0 bases and J dropped 8 bases, with 14 bases sitting between them. For the CDR3, the DNA is TGTGCCAGCAGCTTGGTGGCGGGAGTGACCGGCTACACCTTC. Its translation: CASSLVAGVTGYTF.

The rearrangement links TRBV7-8 to TRBJ1-1; no definite D call. This CDR3 region has 13 residues. The germline CDR1 and CDR2 sequences are SGHVS and FQNEAQ. V was pared by 5 bases and J by 5 bases, with 12 bases between. The CDR3 protein is CASSTITGTEAFF. CDR3 in DNA: TGTGCCAGCAGCACCATTACCGGGACTGAAGCTTTCTTT.

CDR3 in amino acids: CASNPTSALRGGEQFF. The CDR3 region has the DNA TGTGCCAGCAACCCGACTAGCGCCCTGAGGGGTGGTGAGCAGTTCTTC. The genes are TRBV28 and TRBJ2-1; 8 bases agree with TRBD2. This CDR3 has 16 amino acids. Germline CDR1 MDHEN, CDR2 SYDVKM. V dropped 7 bases and J dropped 9; count of bases not matched to a gene: 17.

V and J are TRBV20-1 and TRBJ2-3, with D unclear. In germline, CDR1 is DFQATT, CDR2 SNEGSKA (reference sequence). CDR3 length: 9 amino acids. V was pared by 3 bases and J by 8 bases, with 3 bases between. The CDR3 DNA is TGCAGTGCTAGCGGTACGCAGTATTTT. Amino acid sequence: CSASGTQYF.

This chain links TRBV27 with TRBJ1-5; 7 nucleotides match TRBD1. Germline-derived CDR1 and CDR2 are MNHEY and SMNVEV (reference sequence). The CDR3 loop spans 15 amino acids. With V trimmed by 5 bases and J by 2 bases, 6 bases remained unmatched. CDR3 amino acids: CASSERQGRNQPQHF. The DNA for the CDR3 is TGTGCCAGCAGTGAACGACAGGGACGCAATCAGCCCCAGCATTTT.

The chain combines TRBV27 with TRBJ2-1, with D possibly matching TRBD1 (6 bases). The CDR3 has 16 residues. Looked up from germline, CDR1 is MNHEY and CDR2 is SMNVEV (reference sequence). The V end was cut by 4 bases, the J end by 7 bases, with 20 bases between. The CDR3 loop reads CASSSYRGGSGNEQFF. The CDR3 DNA sequence: TGTGCCAGCAGTTCATATCGAGGGGGTTCGGGGAATGAGCAGTTCTTC.

This clone was detected once. The chain combines TRBV18 with TRBJ2-7; TRBD1 is a possible D gene (7 bases). The V and J ends lost 0 bases and 2 bases respectively, with 11 bases between them. This CDR3 has 15 residues. The germline V gene encodes CDR1 KGHSH and CDR2 LQKENI. Here the CDR3 DNA reads TGTGCCAGCTCACCACCGGCAGGGGGGACCTACGAGCAGTACTTC. This sequence encodes CASSPPAGGTYEQYF. Variable domain in full (rest from reference TRBV18 and TRBJ2-7): NAGVMQNPRHLVRRRGQEARLRCSPMKGHSHVYWYRQLPEEGLKFMVYLQKENIIDESGMPKERFSAEFPKEGPSILRIQQVVRGDSAAYFCASSPPAGGTYEQYFGPGTRLTVT.

This CDR3 is CASSEWLGSYEQYF. CDR3 coding DNA: TGTGCCAGCAGTGAATGGCTAGGATCATACGAGCAGTACTTC. This chain joins TRBV6-1 and TRBJ2-7; D gene uncertain. The CDR3 extends over 14 amino acids. Germline V lookup: CDR1 MNHNS, CDR2 SASEGT. V was cut by 2 bases and J by 4 bases, with 12 bases left in between.